The clone carrying this TCR beta chain was counted many times. Its antigen remains unidentified. The sample is drawn from a study of blood T cells in healthy people across ages. General study findings and limits: Getting older went along with TCR beta diversity per million T cells dropping roughly linearly.

The germline gives CDR1 MGHRA, CDR2 YSYEKL. The J segment lost 6 bases and the V segment lost 0 bases, leaving 12 bases of the junction unmatched. The CDR3 has 17 amino acids. Then a second PCR, running roughly 6 to 12 cycles, was carried out with a sample-barcoded 5' primer and a J-beta primer mix. TCRdb re-called the 5' RACE reads through MiXCR, storing one row per CDR3 protein. The sample yields around 670,000 distinct CDR3 sequences, about 30% seen once. The clonotype originates from a woman of 80 years or more in good health. The chain joins TRBV4-1 to TRBJ2-3; 7 bases match TRBD2. The specimen sequenced was blood. This chain's CDR3 is CASSQDQSGRVLDTQYF. The CDR3 bases are TGCGCCAGCAGCCAAGACCAGTCAGGGAGGGTCCTGGATACGCAGTATTTT.